This section outlines one T cell receptor beta chain sequence together with its context. The target antigen is unknown. TCRdb keeps only in-frame clones here, not all; method: immunoSEQ multiplex PCR. The sample yields around 16,000 clones, less than 95% seen once. This entry comes from a study of T cells after posttransplantation cyclophosphamide. Cells defined as naive were viable CD3+CD4+ or CD3+CD8+ and CCR7+CD45RA+CD45RO-CD95-CD27+CD28+. This related bone marrow graft donor gave peripheral blood on the day of marrow donation. V was trimmed by 0 bases and J by 7 bases, leaving 16 bases between them. CDR3 length: 16 amino acids. Germline V gives CDR1 SGHNT, CDR2 YYREEE (reference sequence). Study conclusions and caveats: Tissue-infiltrating T cells from skin or gut overlapped little with blood T cells. Recipient CMV seropositivity and CMV reactivation strongly tracked TRB clonality.

The chain couples TRBV5-4 to TRBJ2-2; D might be TRBD2 (7 bases). Material: naive CD4+ T cells sorted from blood. The clonotype comes from a woman aged 45-59 years in good health and a related stem cell transplant donor. This CDR3 is CASSLGVGGANGELFF. The CDR3 region has the DNA TGTGCCAGCAGCTTGGGTGTTGGGGGGGCTAACGGGGAGCTGTTTTTT.